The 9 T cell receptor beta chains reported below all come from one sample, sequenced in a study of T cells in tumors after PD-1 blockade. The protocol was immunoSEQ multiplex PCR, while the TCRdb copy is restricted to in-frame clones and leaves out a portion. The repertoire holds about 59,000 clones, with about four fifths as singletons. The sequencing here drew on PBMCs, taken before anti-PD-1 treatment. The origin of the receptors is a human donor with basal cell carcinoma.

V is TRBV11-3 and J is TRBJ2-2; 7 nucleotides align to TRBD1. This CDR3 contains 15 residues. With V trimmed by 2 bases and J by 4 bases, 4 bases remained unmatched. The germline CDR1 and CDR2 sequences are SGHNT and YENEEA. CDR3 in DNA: TGTGCCAGCAGCTTAACGACAGGGTTCACCGGGGAGCTGTTTTTT. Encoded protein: CASSLTTGFTGELFF.

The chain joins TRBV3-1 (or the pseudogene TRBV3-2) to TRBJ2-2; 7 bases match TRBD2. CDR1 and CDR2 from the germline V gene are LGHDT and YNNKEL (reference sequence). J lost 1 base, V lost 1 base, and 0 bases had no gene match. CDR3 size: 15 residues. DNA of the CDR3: TGTGCCAGCAGCCAAGCGGGGGGGAACACCGGGGAGCTGTTTTTT. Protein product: CASSQAGGNTGELFF.

The CDR3 region is CASERGHQETQYF. The CDR3 DNA sequence: TGTGCCAGCGAGAGGGGCCATCAAGAGACCCAGTACTTC. The chain recombines TRBV2 with TRBJ2-5; D is perhaps TRBD1 or TRBD2 (5 bases each). V lost 8 bases to trimming and J lost 2 bases, with 12 bases between them. This CDR3 is built from 13 residues. Germline CDR1 reads SNHLY; CDR2 reads FYNNEI.

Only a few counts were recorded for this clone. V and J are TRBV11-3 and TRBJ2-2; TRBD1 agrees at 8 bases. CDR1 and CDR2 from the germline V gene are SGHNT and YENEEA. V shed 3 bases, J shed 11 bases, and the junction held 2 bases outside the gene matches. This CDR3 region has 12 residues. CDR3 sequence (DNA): TGTGCCAGCAGCTTTGCAGGGGGCGAGCTGTTTTTT. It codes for CASSFAGGELFF.

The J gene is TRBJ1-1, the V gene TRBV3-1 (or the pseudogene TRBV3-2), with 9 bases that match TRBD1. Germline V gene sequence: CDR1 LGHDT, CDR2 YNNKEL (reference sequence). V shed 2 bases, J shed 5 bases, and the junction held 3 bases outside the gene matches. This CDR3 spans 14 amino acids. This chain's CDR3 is CASSQTGGLTEAFF. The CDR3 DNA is TGTGCCAGCAGCCAAACAGGGGGCTTAACTGAAGCTTTCTTT.

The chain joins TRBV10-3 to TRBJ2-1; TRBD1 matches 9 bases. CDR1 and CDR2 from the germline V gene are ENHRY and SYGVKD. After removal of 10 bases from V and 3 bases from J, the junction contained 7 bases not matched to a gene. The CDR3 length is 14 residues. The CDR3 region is CASHGTGLYNEQFF. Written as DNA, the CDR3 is TGTGCCAGCCACGGGACAGGGCTCTACAATGAGCAGTTCTTC.

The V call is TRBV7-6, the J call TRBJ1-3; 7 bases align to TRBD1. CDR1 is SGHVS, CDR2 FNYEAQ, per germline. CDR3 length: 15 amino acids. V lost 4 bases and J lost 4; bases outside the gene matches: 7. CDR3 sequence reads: CASSSPGGSGNTIYF. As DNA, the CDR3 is TGTGCCAGCAGCTCCCCAGGGGGGTCCGGAAACACCATATATTTT.

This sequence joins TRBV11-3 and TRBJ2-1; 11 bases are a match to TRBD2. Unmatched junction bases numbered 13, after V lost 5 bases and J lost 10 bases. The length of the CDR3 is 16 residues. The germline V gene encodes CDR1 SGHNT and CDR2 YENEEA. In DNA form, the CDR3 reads TGTGCCAGCAGCATTAGCGGGGGGGCCGCGTTTAGGGAGCAGTTCTTC. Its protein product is CASSISGGAAFREQFF.

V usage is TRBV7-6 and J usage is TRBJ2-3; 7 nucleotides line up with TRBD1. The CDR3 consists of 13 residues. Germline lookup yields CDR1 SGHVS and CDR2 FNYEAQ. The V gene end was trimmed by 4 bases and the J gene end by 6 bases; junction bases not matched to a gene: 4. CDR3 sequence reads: CASSYRGFDTQYF. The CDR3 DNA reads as TGTGCCAGCAGCTACAGGGGTTTTGATACGCAGTATTTT.